This T cell receptor (beta chain) was found in a study of blood T cell repertoires in COVID-19. About the research overall: The study drew acute and convalescent COVID-19 samples from the United States, Italy and Spain.

In the source study's methods: Amplification of reference gene primers was used by the study to estimate nucleated cell counts. The table came from immunoSEQ multiplex PCR; TCRdb's copy has only in-frame clones and leaves some out. V and J calls and clone size are those listed in that table; D and trimming were worked out from the DNA. The table lists under 85,000 clones, over 75% of them singletons. V lost 4 bases and J lost 7, with 11 bases in between. The CDR3 spans 13 residues. In germline, CDR1 is SGHRS, CDR2 YFSETQ. The receptor comes from a man aged 80 or over with acute or convalescent COVID-19. The rearrangement uses TRBV5-1 and TRBJ2-2; a possible D gene is TRBD1 (5 bases). Material for sequencing was peripheral blood. The CDR3 sequence is CASSPQGIGELFF. CDR3 coding DNA: TGCGCCAGCAGCCCGCAGGGAATCGGGGAGCTGTTTTTT.